This TCR beta chain was recovered during a study of technical replicates of blood from a few donors. The CDR3 covers 14 residues. Measured with immunoSEQ multiplex PCR; TCRdb has only the in-frame clones, and not every one. The sample yields about 80,000 clones, roughly 91% seen once. The receptor comes from a human donor in good health. The V call is TRBV21-1, the J call TRBJ2-7; whether TRBD1, the table's D call, matches the DNA was not checked. TRBV21-1 is listed as a pseudogene. Source material: T cells isolated from PBMCs. The CDR3 coding sequence is TGTGCCAGCAGCAAAGGGACAGCAAACTACGAGCAGTACTTC. As protein: CASSKGTANYEQYF.